This T cell receptor beta chain comes out of a study of T cells in Graves' hyperthyroidism and ophthalmopathy (dated by TCRdb to between 2018 and 2021). About the full investigation: Peripheral blood samples were taken at the time of initial diagnosis, prior to any treatment. After sampling, hyperthyroidism patients received methimazole starting at 30 mg daily, and ophthalmopathy patients received high-dose intravenous methylprednisolone. A discovery cohort of roughly 96 patients, roughly 45 with Graves' ophthalmopathy and 57 with stable Graves' hyperthyroidism, was used to find distinguishing TCR V-J signatures. The paper describes TCR Vbeta CDR3 sequencing of some 130 peripheral blood samples, made up of approximately 40 ophthalmopathy patients, around 78 hyperthyroidism patients and around 17 progressor patients. The study also compared thyroid tissue and blood T-cell repertoires from roughly 6 Graves' hyperthyroidism patients. For training and testing, the 100 or so patients in the discovery cohort were randomly divided in a 7:3 ratio. Prospective prediction of ophthalmopathy was tested in an independent validation cohort consisting of some 19 hyperthyroidism patients and around 16 patients who later progressed to ophthalmopathy. General conclusions and limits of the study: In validation, the model predicted progression to ophthalmopathy with 55% to 71% sensitivity and around 72% specificity, a median of 6.5 months before onset. A model built on a 13 V-J signature distinguished ophthalmopathy from stable hyperthyroidism, reaching 87.88% sensitivity and around 81% specificity in cross-validation and 80%/75% in testing. Most expanded thyroid clonotypes (frequency above 0.001) were also detected in blood, a finding suggesting that blood repertoires may reflect thyroid immune responses. Sample size was not statistically predetermined, and investigators were not blinded to group allocation.

The TCR beta CDR3 regions were amplified from RNA transcripts. A first-round RT-PCR of the TCR CDR3 used the HTBI primer set with the Qiagen OneStep RT-PCR kit. Libraries were constructed in a second round of multiplex PCR, after which size selection and purification were performed. Sequencing of the libraries was done on an Illumina HiSeq2000 using paired-end 100 bp reads. The paper's processing steps were these. SOAPnuke was used to process the raw data, throwing out any read that contained adapters or uncalled bases, had a mean Phred below 15, or lacked an exact constant-primer or identifier match. High-quality paired reads were merged with COPE v1.2.5, and unique nucleotide sequences were defined as clonotypes. Clonotypes were aligned to IMGT TRBV, TRBD and TRBJ reference segments using MiTCR v1.1. Analysis was restricted to V-J combinations with a frequency above 0.0001, which covered roughly 99% of repertoires. The TCS score was defined as F50 (clonal expansion) divided by E x V (chaos), with BLOSUM62-based TCRdist calculated between CDR3 peptides within each V-J. Welch's t-statistics and random forest reduced 450 to 600 V-J features to about 13, which were used in a naive Bayes classifier (R e1071). TCRdb handled the public reads itself, with Q25 trimming in fastp and clone calling in MiXCR, and kept productive beta chains. A single entry per CDR3 protein holds the most common genes and DNA from its merged rows. The authors' filters were not applied to this entry. The sample includes approximately 620,000 distinct CDR3 sequences, with about 15% observed a single time. Together, the top ten hold approximately 5.7% of the sample.

From the cysteine through the phenylalanine, the CDR3 covers 14 amino acids. Here the CDR3 DNA is all that survives: 42 bases in frame from base 1. A note on this clonotype: This clone's antigen is unknown. A much larger clone is a single base away; this may be a read error.

Hyperthyroidism patients were newly diagnosed, had a disease duration of under 2 months, and were aged 18 to 65 years. Any patient with an uncontrolled infection, another autoimmune disease, pregnancy or lactation was excluded. Diagnoses were based on clinical symptoms, serum thyroxine and TRAb, thyroid ultrasound and orbital computed tomography. Blood from progressor patients was drawn when they were first diagnosed with hyperthyroidism, before any ophthalmopathy symptoms appeared. PBMCs were isolated from more than 9 ml of fresh peripheral blood by Ficoll-Paque density gradient centrifugation. Progressor patients were first diagnosed with Graves' hyperthyroidism and then developed ophthalmopathy during follow-up. Total RNA was extracted with Trizol reagent, and quality was checked on an Agilent 2100 Bioanalyzer.

This receptor was identified in a woman in her twenties or thirties with Graves' hyperthyroidism that later progressed to Graves' ophthalmopathy. Sequenced material: blood. The chain is assembled from TRBV12-3 or TRBV12-4 and TRBJ2-1; the D segment could be TRBD2, given 5 matching bases. The DNA end is a closer match to TRBJ2-7, so the J assignment may be wrong. The CDR3 reads as follows: CASSLAPGYNEQYF. DNA sequence: TGTGCCAGCAGTTTAGCGCCGGGGTACAATGAGCAGTACTTC.